The 23 T cell receptor beta chains given below trace back to one sample, sequenced in a study of long-term antiretroviral therapy in people with HIV. Sequencing used immunoSEQ v3.0 at survey level. The repertoire was sequenced with immunoSEQ multiplex PCR; TCRdb's copy has only in-frame clones and lacks some. Of fewer than 35,000 clones in the sample, 83% were seen once. The sample in question was unsorted PBMCs, obtained 0.4 years before starting antiretroviral therapy. All receptors come from a man between 18 and 29 years old with HIV.

CDR3 amino acids: CASADVSGANVLTF. For the CDR3, the DNA is TGCGCCAGCGCGGACGTTTCTGGGGCCAACGTCCTGACTTTC. The chain employs TRBV5-1 and TRBJ2-6; D is ambiguous. Deletions cut 7 bases from V and 1 base from J, with 9 bases between. The CDR3 runs to 14 residues. The germline CDR1 and CDR2 sequences are SGHRS and YFSETQ.

The rearrangement links TRBV4-1 to TRBJ1-4, with a possible D match to TRBD1 (5 bases). The CDR3 spans 16 residues. V gave up 4 bases and J gave up 5 bases, with 17 bases separating them. Per germline, CDR1 MGHRA and CDR2 YSYEKL. This CDR3 is CASSRLSGTENEKLFF. DNA for the CDR3: TGCGCCAGCAGCCGCCTCTCCGGGACGGAGAATGAAAAACTGTTTTTT.

This clone was seen a single time. The V call is TRBV2, the J call TRBJ2-5; TRBD1 matches 7 bases. This CDR3 has 14 residues. Per the germline V gene, CDR1 is SNHLY and CDR2 is FYNNEI. The V and J ends lost 3 bases and 3 bases, in that order; junction bases with no gene match: 4. CDR3: CASSDGTAEETQYF. DNA for the CDR3: TGTGCCAGCAGTGATGGGACAGCCGAAGAGACCCAGTACTTC.

The chain recombines TRBV7-6 with TRBJ2-2; a possible D gene is TRBD1 (6 bases). This CDR3 contains 16 residues. Germline loops: CDR1 SGHVS, CDR2 FNYEAQ. V lost 1 base to trimming and J lost 1 base, with 10 bases between them. The CDR3 loop reads CASSLGTDLNTGELFF. The CDR3 DNA sequence: TGTGCCAGCAGCTTAGGGACAGACCTGAACACCGGGGAGCTGTTTTTT.

The chain combines TRBV6-1 with TRBJ2-7, with D perhaps TRBD1 (6 bases). CDR1 and CDR2 (germline): MNHNS, SASEGT. The CDR3 loop spans 17 amino acids. Trimming shortened V by 3 bases and J by 0 bases, and 18 bases separated the two germline ends. The CDR3: CASSDPLQGISSYEQYF. In DNA, the CDR3 is TGTGCCAGCAGTGATCCATTACAGGGTATAAGCTCCTACGAGCAGTACTTC.

The chain uses TRBV5-6 and TRBJ1-3, with no clear D. The CDR3 sequence is 15 residues long. CDR1 SGHDT and CDR2 YYEEEE come from the germline V gene. Trimming removed 0 bases from V and 0 bases from J, with 7 bases in between. Here the CDR3 DNA reads TGTGCCAGCAGCTTGGTTTCGGCCTCTGGAAACACCATATATTTT. It specifies CASSLVSASGNTIYF.

This clone showed up just once. This chain uses TRBV18 with TRBJ2-7; D perhaps matches TRBD2 (9 bases). The CDR3 is 16 residues long. Trimming removed 2 bases at V and 7 bases at J, with 21 bases between. Germline CDR1 KGHSH, CDR2 LQKENI. CDR3 DNA sequence: TGTGCCAGCTCACCAATATCAGGGGGCGCGGGAGGGGAGCAGTACTTC. The encoded protein is CASSPISGGAGGEQYF. The full variable domain, its missing parts supplied by reference TRBV18 and TRBJ2-7, is NAGVMQNPRHLVRRRGQEARLRCSPMKGHSHVYWYRQLPEEGLKFMVYLQKENIIDESGMPKERFSAEFPKEGPSILRIQQVVRGDSAAYFCASSPISGGAGGEQYFGPGTRLTVT.

The chain recombines TRBV13 with TRBJ2-7; D is perhaps TRBD1 (6 bases). Deletions cut 5 bases from V and 6 bases from J, with 11 bases between. There are 12 residues in the CDR3. Germline-derived CDR1 and CDR2 are PRHDT and FYEKMQ (reference sequence). The CDR3 protein is CASSQNRVEQYF. CDR3 nucleotide sequence: TGTGCCAGCAGCCAAAACAGGGTCGAGCAGTACTTC.

This rearrangement joins TRBV5-1 to TRBJ1-5, with TRBD1 identical over 9 bases. V was clipped by 0 bases and J by 3 bases; unmatched bases: 1. The CDR3 contains 15 residues. Germline values: CDR1 SGHRS, CDR2 YFSETQ. CDR3 sequence reads: CASSLGTGDNQPQHF. In nucleotides, the CDR3 is TGCGCCAGCAGCTTGGGGACAGGGGACAATCAGCCCCAGCATTTT. Combining the CDR3 with reference TRBV5-1 and TRBJ1-5 gives the whole variable domain KAGVTQTPRYLIKTRGQQVTLSCSPISGHRSVSWYQQTPGQGLQFLFEYFSETQRNKGNFPGRFSGRQFSNSRSEMNVSTLELGDSALYLCASSLGTGDNQPQHFGDGTRLSIL.

This clone was recorded a few times. The chain combines TRBV10-3 with TRBJ2-3, with 8 bases that match TRBD1. CDR1 is ENHRY and CDR2 is SYGVKD in the germline V gene. Trimming removed 4 bases from V and 3 bases from J; junction bases left unmatched: 0. The CDR3 totals 13 residues. In nucleotides, the CDR3 is TGTGCCATCAGTGGGACAGGGACAGATACGCAGTATTTT. Protein product: CAISGTGTDTQYF.

V gene TRBV5-1 combines with J gene TRBJ2-1; no reliable D call. V dropped 2 bases and J dropped 6 bases, with 3 bases sitting between them. This CDR3 has 11 residues. Germline V gene data show CDR1 as SGHRS and CDR2 as YFSETQ. The CDR3 reads CASSLGNEQFF. The CDR3 nucleotides are TGCGCCAGCAGCTTAGGCAATGAGCAGTTCTTC.

The chain couples TRBV6-5 to TRBJ2-7; D may be TRBD1 (6 bases). The CDR3 has 12 residues. Germline V gives CDR1 MNHEY, CDR2 SVGAGI. V lost 6 bases, J lost 6 bases, and 12 bases lay in between. CDR3 residues: CASSLQGSEQYF. CDR3 sequence (DNA): TGTGCCAGCAGCTTACAGGGTTCCGAGCAGTACTTC.

This clone was detected only a few times. The V call is TRBV7-2, the J call TRBJ2-1, with TRBD2 identical over 8 bases. J lost 4 bases, V lost 7 bases, and 9 bases had no gene match. Germline CDR1 is SGHTA and CDR2 is FQGNSA. The CDR3 has 15 amino acids. The CDR3 protein is CASNDLAGLYNEQFF. CDR3 coding DNA: TGTGCCAGCAACGATTTAGCGGGATTATACAATGAGCAGTTCTTC.

The gene calls are TRBV18 and TRBJ1-5, with a weak D call TRBD1 (5 bases). CDR3 length equals 18 residues. V lost 4 bases, J lost 5 bases, and 24 bases lay in between. CDR1 is KGHSH and CDR2 is LQKENI in the germline V gene. As DNA, the CDR3 is TGTGCCAGCTCACGATTCCCTCCTCAGGGAGGAAGAGATCAGCCCCAGCATTTT. Translated, it gives CASSRFPPQGGRDQPQHF.

The genes are TRBV5-4 and TRBJ2-3, with D tentatively TRBD1 or TRBD2 (5 bases each). This CDR3 is 15 amino acids long. CDR1 is SGHNT and CDR2 is YYREEE in the germline V gene (reference sequence). Trimming shortened V by 3 bases and J by 1 base, and 12 bases separated the two germline ends. CDR3 in amino acids: CASSWGTRGTDTQYF. DNA for the CDR3: TGTGCCAGCAGCTGGGGGACCAGGGGCACAGATACGCAGTATTTT.

This clone was seen a handful of times. This chain uses TRBV15 with TRBJ2-1, with 9 bases that match TRBD1. The CDR3 totals 15 residues. Germline CDR1 LNHNV, CDR2 YYDKDF (reference sequence). Trimming cost V 4 bases and J 4 bases; bases outside gene matches: 5. This CDR3 reads CATSIRQGGYNEQFF. In DNA, the CDR3 is TGTGCCACCAGCATTAGACAGGGGGGATACAATGAGCAGTTCTTC. Based on the CDR3 plus reference TRBV15 and TRBJ2-1, the full variable domain is DAMVIQNPRYQVTQFGKPVTLSCSQTLNHNVMYWYQQKSSQAPKLLFHYYDKDFNNEADTPDNFQSRRPNTSFCFLDIRSPGLGDTAMYLCATSIRQGGYNEQFFGPGTRLTVL.

This clone was observed a single time. The J gene is TRBJ2-1, the V gene TRBV7-9; either TRBD1 or TRBD2 may supply D (6 bases each). CDR3 length: 16 amino acids. Between the trimmed V and J ends, which lost 4 bases and 5 bases, there was a span of 18 bases. Per the germline V gene, CDR1 is SEHNR and CDR2 is FQNEAQ (reference sequence). The CDR3: CASSSSTSRGDNEQFF. CDR3 nucleotide sequence: TGTGCCAGCAGCTCATCTACTAGCAGGGGCGACAATGAGCAGTTCTTC.

This clone occurred a few times. CDR3 residues: CASSSGIGYTF. The CDR3 nucleotides are TGTGCCAGCAGCTCAGGGATTGGCTACACCTTC. The chain has TRBV7-8 and TRBJ1-2, with a tentative D call TRBD1 (5 bases). The CDR3 sequence is 11 residues long. CDR1 and CDR2 (germline): SGHVS, FQNEAQ. V lost 4 bases to trimming and J lost 7 bases, with 7 bases between them.

The chain joins TRBV7-9 to TRBJ1-4; 7 bases fit TRBD1. The CDR3 consists of 15 residues. V was clipped by 2 bases and J by 7 bases; unmatched bases: 7. Germline lookup yields CDR1 SEHNR and CDR2 FQNEAQ (reference sequence). CDR3 region: CASSLLDREFEKLFF. CDR3 sequence (DNA): TGTGCCAGCAGCTTACTTGACAGGGAATTTGAAAAACTGTTTTTT.

In the case of this clone: A read error may produce the germline difference seen at one junction end. This chain uses TRBV7-7 with TRBJ2-1; a possible D gene is TRBD2 (5 bases). Germline V lookup: CDR1 SSHAT, CDR2 FNYEAQ (reference sequence). This CDR3 contains 15 residues. The CDR3: CASSGGGATYNEQFF. DNA for the CDR3: TGTGCTAGCAGCGGAGGAGGCGCCACCTACAATGAGCAGTTCTTC.

This clone was detected only once. The chain uses TRBV9 and TRBJ1-2; the D gene is possibly TRBD1 (5 bases). CDR3 size: 14 residues. V gave up 4 bases and J gave up 7 bases, with 17 bases separating them. The germline V gene encodes CDR1 SGDLS and CDR2 YYNGEE. CDR3 protein: CASSPAEGPLGYTF. In DNA, the CDR3 is TGTGCCAGCAGCCCCGCGGAGGGACCCCTTGGCTACACCTTC.

The chain combines TRBV7-9 with TRBJ2-5; D is possibly TRBD1 or TRBD2 (6 bases each). This CDR3 comprises 13 residues. V lost 8 bases and J lost 5, with 15 bases in between. Germline CDR1 reads SEHNR; CDR2 reads FQNEAQ (reference sequence). The chain's CDR3 is CASFSGEDETQYF. CDR3 nucleotide sequence: TGTGCCAGCTTTTCAGGGGAGGATGAGACCCAGTACTTC.

This chain uses TRBV7-2 with TRBJ1-1, with D possibly being TRBD1 (5 bases). The CDR3 totals 14 residues. The germline gives CDR1 SGHTA, CDR2 FQGNSA. Deletions cut 5 bases from V and 4 bases from J, with 14 bases between. This chain's CDR3 is CASSPMGGSTEAFF. The DNA of the CDR3 is TGTGCCAGCAGCCCAATGGGGGGATCCACTGAAGCTTTCTTT.